The 17 T cell receptor beta chains given below trace back to one sample, sequenced in a study of tumor-infiltrating lymphocytes in localized non-small cell lung cancer. Clones were sequenced by immunoSEQ multiplex PCR, and TCRdb holds only the in-frame ones, with some missing. The data hold about 10,000 clones, with about 60% observed a single time. What was sequenced was uninvolved lung tissue not adjacent to the tumor. These receptors originate from a human donor with non-small cell lung cancer.

The sample holds a few counts of this clone. The J gene is TRBJ2-3, the V gene TRBV2, with 11 bases matching TRBD2. Germline V gives CDR1 SNHLY, CDR2 FYNNEI. The CDR3 is made up of 14 amino acids. Trimming cost V 5 bases and J 7 bases; bases outside gene matches: 5. CDR3 sequence: CASSSGLAAYTQYF. CDR3 DNA sequence: TGTGCCAGCAGTTCGGGACTAGCGGCGTATACGCAGTATTTT.

This chain links TRBV7-8 with TRBJ2-5; 7 bases are shared with TRBD1. Germline V lookup: CDR1 SGHVS, CDR2 FQNEAQ. V was pared by 5 bases and J by 5 bases, with 8 bases of the junction left unmatched. The length of the CDR3 is 14 residues. The CDR3 is CASSPWTGGETQYF. The DNA of the CDR3 is TGTGCCAGCAGCCCCTGGACAGGCGGCGAGACCCAGTACTTC. Drawing the rest from reference TRBV7-8 and TRBJ2-5, the complete variable domain is GAGVSQSPRYKVAKRGQDVALRCDPISGHVSLFWYQQALGQGPEFLTYFQNEAQLDKSGLPSDRFFAERPEGSVSTLKIQRTQQEDSAVYLCASSPWTGGETQYFGPGTRLLVL.

This clone appeared a few times. This chain connects TRBV6-5 to TRBJ2-7; D gene uncertain. V shed 5 bases and J shed 3 bases, with 14 bases lying between them. CDR1 is MNHEY, CDR2 SVGAGI, per germline. The CDR3 is made up of 14 amino acids. The CDR3 reads CASSPRDADYEQYF. In DNA form, the CDR3 reads TGTGCCAGCAGTCCCCGCGACGCCGACTACGAGCAGTACTTC.

This chain joins TRBV28 and TRBJ1-6; D is unresolved. CDR1 and CDR2 (germline): MDHEN, SYDVKM. This CDR3 comprises 14 residues. The ends were cut back, 6 bases at V and 6 bases at J, with 12 bases in the middle. The CDR3 DNA reads as TGTGCCAGCAGGATCGGCCGACTTAATTCACCCCTCCACTTT. Translated: CASRIGRLNSPLHF.

The rearrangement joins TRBV9 to TRBJ2-2; D gene ambiguous. Between the trimmed V and J ends, which lost 0 bases and 1 base, there was a span of 10 bases. The CDR3 sequence is 16 residues long. Germline CDR1 SGDLS, CDR2 YYNGEE. Here the CDR3 DNA reads TGTGCCAGCAGCGTAGCTGGGGTGGGGAACACCGGGGAGCTGTTTTTT. This codes for CASSVAGVGNTGELFF.

This clone was seen only a few times. The chain couples TRBV6-1 to TRBJ1-2, with 9 bases identical to TRBD1. Germline CDR1 MNHNS, CDR2 SASEGT. The CDR3 sequence is 15 residues long. J gave up 7 bases and V 6 bases, and 12 bases lay outside the gene matches. This CDR3 is CASRTGGPGPIGYTF. CDR3 coding DNA: TGTGCCAGCAGGACAGGGGGACCTGGTCCAATTGGCTACACCTTC.

This chain joins TRBV6-5 and TRBJ2-3; D not certain. The germline V gene has CDR1 MNHEY and CDR2 SVGAGI. This CDR3 has 13 residues. Trimming stripped 10 bases from V and 1 base from J, with 12 bases between. The CDR3 is CATLSPGTDTQYF. Written as DNA, the CDR3 is TGTGCCACCCTCTCTCCTGGCACAGATACGCAGTATTTT.

This clone was seen a single time. V gene TRBV7-8 combines with J gene TRBJ2-7, with TRBD1 matching 10 bases. The CDR3 sequence is 15 residues long. The germline V gene encodes CDR1 SGHVS and CDR2 FQNEAQ. With 5 bases clipped from V and 3 bases from J, the junction kept 7 bases outside the gene matches. CDR3 in DNA: TGTGCCAGCAGCATCGGATGGGACAGGGGCTACGAGCAGTACTTC. Its protein product is CASSIGWDRGYEQYF.

The genes are TRBV5-5 and TRBJ2-7; TRBD1 agrees at 9 bases. The CDR3 sequence is 15 residues long. V trimming: 1 base; J trimming: 1 base; junction bases outside the gene matches: 3. In germline, CDR1 is SGHKS, CDR2 YYEKEE (reference sequence). As DNA, the CDR3 is TGTGCCAGCAGCTTGACCGGGACAGGGTCCTACGAGCAGTACTTC. This sequence encodes CASSLTGTGSYEQYF.

The J gene is TRBJ2-2, the V gene TRBV6-1; a possible D gene is TRBD2 (5 bases). Germline values: CDR1 MNHNS, CDR2 SASEGT. V lost 5 bases to trimming and J lost 2 bases, with 12 bases between them. This CDR3 spans 15 amino acids. CDR3 residues: CASSTGLLNTGELFF. The DNA for the CDR3 is TGTGCCAGCAGTACGGGATTACTCAACACCGGGGAGCTGTTTTTT.

The DNA for the CDR3 is TGTGCCAGCAGTTACGCCGGAGACAGCTCCTACGAGCAGTACTTC. It codes for CASSYAGDSSYEQYF. The chain couples TRBV6-5 to TRBJ2-7, with D possibly TRBD1 on 5 matching bases. This CDR3 spans 15 amino acids. V shed 2 bases and J shed 0 bases, with 11 bases lying between them. Per the germline V gene, CDR1 is MNHEY and CDR2 is SVGAGI.

This clone rates as medium-sized. This chain joins TRBV10-3 and TRBJ1-2; D is unresolved. Germline assignment: CDR1 ENHRY and CDR2 SYGVKD. Trimming left V 2 bases short and J 1 base short, with 2 bases between. There are 12 residues in the CDR3. The CDR3 spells CAISEGNYGYTF. The CDR3 nucleotides read TGTGCCATCAGTGAGGGTAACTATGGCTACACCTTC.

This clone is deemed medium-sized. The gene calls are TRBV5-8 and TRBJ1-1; TRBD1 might be the D (5 bases). Germline V CDR1 and CDR2: SGHTS, YDEGEE. CDR3 length equals 13 residues. V lost 1 base and J 4 bases, leaving 8 bases between the germline ends. This CDR3 reads CASSLQGSTEAFF. CDR3 sequence (DNA): TGTGCCAGCAGCTTGCAGGGATCCACTGAAGCTTTCTTT.

The chain combines TRBV6-6 with TRBJ2-6; perhaps D is TRBD1 or TRBD2 (5 bases each). Trimming removed 1 base from V and 2 bases from J, with 6 bases in between. Germline CDR1 MNHNY, CDR2 SVGAGI (reference sequence). The CDR3 is made up of 15 amino acids. CDR3 sequence: CASSYLGAGANVLTF. In nucleotides, the CDR3 is TGTGCCAGCAGTTACTTGGGGGCTGGGGCCAACGTCCTGACTTTC.

The rearrangement joins TRBV15 to TRBJ1-5, with D tentatively TRBD1 (6 bases). The germline CDR1 and CDR2 sequences are LNHNV and YYDKDF (reference sequence). The CDR3 contains 14 residues. The V end was cut by 5 bases, the J end by 5 bases, with 13 bases between. The CDR3, as DNA: TGTGCCACCAGCTGGCGGGGGCTGGATCAGCCCCAGCATTTT. It codes for CATSWRGLDQPQHF.

The rearrangement uses TRBV11-3 and TRBJ1-1, with 11 nucleotides matching TRBD1. Trimming cost V 4 bases and J 6 bases; bases outside gene matches: 7. Germline V lookup: CDR1 SGHNT, CDR2 YENEEA. This CDR3 comprises 15 residues. Here the CDR3 DNA reads TGTGCCAGCAGCTCACAAGGACAGGGGGCGGCTGAAGCTTTCTTT. It is translated as CASSSQGQGAAEAFF.

This clone is deemed medium-sized. CDR3 in DNA: TGTGCCAGCAGCGTAGGGGACAGGGGCTCACCCCTCCACTTT. This gives the protein CASSVGDRGSPLHF. The chain couples TRBV9 to TRBJ1-6; 10 nucleotides match TRBD1. V gave up 0 bases and J gave up 10 bases; unmatched junction bases: 1. There are 14 residues in the CDR3. Germline assignment: CDR1 SGDLS and CDR2 YYNGEE.